What follows describes a single T cell receptor (beta chain). Its cognate antigen is unknown. This sample stems from a study of Tregs in tolerant kidney transplant recipients. The study, taken as a whole, reports: Few patients were studied, so findings need validation in larger groups.

The table came from immunoSEQ multiplex PCR; TCRdb's copy has only in-frame clones and leaves some out. The table has roughly 80,000 clones, 80% to 95% seen once. CDR3 length: 15 amino acids. Between the trimmed V and J ends, which lost 0 bases and 1 base, there was a span of 7 bases. Germline V gives CDR1 MNHEY, CDR2 SVGAGI. Before regulatory T cell sorting, thawed PBMCs rested overnight at 37°C in approximately 200 IU/ml IL-2. The genes are TRBV6-5 and TRBJ1-5; D uncertain. The clonotype comes from a human donor who received a combined kidney and bone marrow transplant. Sequencing used Tregs from blood, obtained before the transplant. Here the CDR3 DNA reads TGTGCCAGCAGTTACTCGGTTCAAAGCAATCAGCCCCAGCATTTT. Translated, it gives CASSYSVQSNQPQHF.